This is a list of T cell receptor beta chains from one sample in a study of blood T cell repertoires in COVID-19. This table comes from immunoSEQ multiplex PCR, and its TCRdb copy is limited to in-frame clones, with some not included. The sample shows a few hundred thousand clones, 88% of them seen only once. Sequencing used peripheral blood. The receptors come from a woman in her sixties or seventies with COVID-19, enrolled during active disease. Both conserved end residues are part of each CDR3. The D gene is left open where the match is weak. Size tells how often a clone was seen (once, few, many) or the class of an expanded clone, and some rows leave it out.

size | length | J | V | D | CDR3 | DNA
. | 13 | TRBJ1-1 | TRBV6-5 | TRBD1 | CASSNRGSTEAFF | TGTGCCAGCAGCAACAGGGGATCGACTGAAGCTTTCTTT
. | 14 | TRBJ1-3 | TRBV28 | . | CASSLDRRRDTIYF | TGTGCCAGCAGCCTAGATCGCCGCAGGGACACCATATATTTT
. | 13 | TRBJ1-4 | TRBV27 | . | CASSDALREKLFF | TGTGCCAGCAGTGATGCCTTGAGGGAAAAACTGTTTTTT
. | 13 | TRBJ2-7 | TRBV11-3 | TRBD2 | CASSISGSNEQYF | TGTGCCAGCAGCATTAGCGGGAGTAACGAGCAGTACTTC
. | 15 | TRBJ2-7 | TRBV7-6 | . | CASSLIQGSGYEQYF | TGTGCCAGCAGCTTAATCCAGGGATCGGGTTACGAGCAGTACTTC
. | 13 | TRBJ1-1 | TRBV6-1 | . | CASSEYPGTEAFF | TGTGCCAGCAGTGAATATCCCGGGACTGAAGCTTTCTTT
. | 17 | TRBJ1-5 | TRBV4-1 | TRBD1 | CASSQEMGGQGNQPQHF | TGCGCCAGCAGCCAAGAAATGGGCGGACAGGGGAATCAGCCCCAGCATTTT
. | 16 | TRBJ1-2 | TRBV9 | . | CASSVSGQSLPYGYTF | TGTGCCAGCAGCGTATCCGGACAGAGCCTACCCTATGGCTACACCTTC
. | 16 | TRBJ1-4 | TRBV4-1 | . | CASSQSRGGFNEKLFF | TGCGCCAGCAGCCAAAGCCGGGGGGGGTTTAATGAAAAACTGTTTTTT
few | 14 | TRBJ1-3 | TRBV7-9 | . | CASSYFTGGNTIYF | TGTGCCAGCAGCTATTTCACCGGGGGAAACACCATATATTTT